The sequence of this T cell receptor (beta chain) was determined in a study of blood T cell repertoires in COVID-19. Study as a whole: Sample material is recorded as cDNA or gDNA derived from T cells, B-cell-depleted T cells, or PBMCs.

The table lists this clone with a few counts. With V trimmed by 6 bases and J by 1 base, 5 bases remained unmatched. CDR1 and CDR2 from the germline V gene are MNHEY and SMNVEV (reference sequence). CDR3 length: 15 amino acids. Original processing notes: How many nucleated cells were present was estimated from reference gene primer amplification. Method: immunoSEQ multiplex PCR; TCRdb's copy keeps in-frame clones and lacks some. V and J calls and clone size are given by that table; D and trimming were obtained from the DNA. This table holds about 50,000 clones, 86% found once. The rearrangement links TRBV27 to TRBJ2-7, with 11 bases fitting TRBD1. The receptor's source is a woman aged 60-75 years with acute or convalescent COVID-19. The sequencing sample was made of peripheral blood. This CDR3 is CASSRGTGGSYEQYF. The CDR3, as DNA: TGTGCCAGCAGCCGGGGGACAGGGGGATCCTACGAGCAGTACTTC.